In this sample, the clone carrying this TCR beta chain turned up many times. This sample was included in a study of early T cells in non-severe SARS-CoV-2 infection. Each CDR3 protein gets one entry after TCRdb re-called the 5' RACE reads with MiXCR. The sample lists some 110,000 distinct CDR3 sequences, more than 13% seen once, with just over 20% in the top ten. The CDR3 contains 13 residues. V was pared by 3 bases and J by 2 bases, with 7 bases between. The TCR originated in an adult who was a healthcare worker with PCR-confirmed SARS-CoV-2 infection or an uninfected control (not recorded which). Sequenced input: whole blood. This chain joins TRBV12-3 or TRBV12-4 and TRBJ1-1; no reliable D call. The CDR3 is CASSLALNTEAFF. CDR3 nucleotides: TGTGCCAGCAGTTTGGCTTTAAACACTGAAGCTTTCTTT.